This T cell receptor (beta chain) was sequenced during a study of blood T cell repertoires in COVID-19 (TCRdb year 2020). Context from the whole study: The collaborator samples originated in the United States, Italy and Spain and spanned the acute and convalescent phases of COVID-19. The prospective study material was composed of cDNA or gDNA derived from T cells, B-cell-depleted T cells, or PBMCs. The dataset comprised deeply sampled blood TCRbeta repertoires from subjects exposed to, actively infected with, or recovered from COVID-19. The repertoires were made available in a free public database intended to serve as a resource for research on the immune response to SARS-CoV-2. The samples were drawn from the first 160 participants of the ongoing ImmuneRACE study and from roughly 1,300 subjects provided by 6 global collaborators. The sample metadata nearly always contained a de-identified subject ID, COVID-19 status, age in years and sex. HLA class I and class II types, where available, came from metadata supplied by the sample provider rather than from assay-based typing.

CDR1 and CDR2, per the germline V gene, are SNHLY and FYNNEI. There are 15 amino acids in the CDR3, from cysteine to phenylalanine inclusive. Here the CDR3 DNA is all that survives: 45 bases in frame from base 1. The trim is 6 bases for V and 7 bases for J, with a gap of 16 bases between the germline ends. The research as a whole found: The amount of clinical and demographic metadata varied by source and participant and was provided uncurated.

Concerning this clone: There is no known antigen for this receptor. Base quality data are lacking; no much larger clone is found one base away.

The immunoSEQ Assay, a bias-controlled multiplex PCR, was used to amplify TCRbeta CDR3 regions from genomic DNA. In the source study's methods: Nucleated cell counts per sample were estimated from amplification of reference gene primers within the assay. To quantify the absolute abundance of each unique TCRbeta CDR3 rearrangement, sequence reads were collapsed and filtered. For each sample, productive Simpson clonality was calculated as the square root of Simpson's diversity index across productive rearrangements. TCRdb provides this immuneACCESS table in a form limited to in-frame rearrangements. Some clones are lacking; in checked studies, under half of them reflect an unresolved V gene, and why the rest are absent is not known. Clone size and V and J calls were adopted from that table, with D and trimming inferred from the DNA. The sample table records about 410,000 clones; approximately 91% of these occur just once. The ten top clones hold roughly 1.6% of the sample.

One collaborating source in Seattle enrolled patients while the patients were actively infected and followed the patients over time throughout the course of disease. Each collaborating institution followed its own protocols to collect whole blood in K2EDTA tubes. Collaborator samples were shipped for TCRbeta analysis as frozen whole blood, isolated PBMCs, or DNA extracted from either sample type. The sequencing input was peripheral blood. The chain employs TRBV2 and TRBJ1-6; matching of 6 bases hints at TRBD1 as the D gene. This clonotype was sampled from a woman aged 35 to 49 with COVID-19, enrolled during active disease. The DNA reads as follows: TGTGCCAGCAGAGACCCCAGGGGTAGGAATTCACCCCTCCACTTT. Protein translation: CASRDPRGRNSPLHF.